These T cell receptor beta chains were read from a single sample in a study of Graves' ophthalmopathy and Graves' hyperthyroidism. TCRdb re-called the multiplex PCR reads through MiXCR, storing one row per CDR3 protein. The sample includes about 380,000 distinct CDR3 sequences, approximately 15% of them seen just once. Sample: peripheral blood. These receptor sequences come from a woman in her late teens or twenties with stable Graves' hyperthyroidism. Each CDR3 is given with its conserved first and last residue. Each record gives: D gene, J gene, V gene, clone size, CDR3 DNA, CDR3 protein. A D gene is named only where the DNA matches it firmly. Expanded clones get a size class; other rows say once, few or many, or leave the size out.

TRBD1	TRBJ1-1	TRBV6-2/TRBV6-3	many	TGTGCCAGCGGGGGACAGACGAACACTGAAGCTTTCTTT	CASGGQTNTEAFF
TRBD2	TRBJ2-7	TRBV12-3/TRBV12-4	.	TGTGCCAGCAGTTGGCTGGCGGGGGACCCTGGGGGGGAGCAGTACTTC	CASSWLAGDPGGEQYF
.	TRBJ1-1	TRBV6-2/TRBV6-3	.	TGTGCCAGCAGACCACCCCCTCGAACGGCAAACACTGAAGCTTTCTTT	CASRPPPRTANTEAFF
.	TRBJ1-5	TRBV6-2/TRBV6-3	many	TGTGCCAGTGCGGACAAGGGGAGGCAGCCCCAGCATTTT	CASADKGRQPQHF
TRBD1	TRBJ2-6	TRBV4-1	.	TGCGCCAGCAGCCGATTAGGACAGGGGGGCCCTGGGGCCAACGTCCTGACTTTC	CASSRLGQGGPGANVLTF
.	TRBJ2-5	TRBV7-9	many	TGTGCCAGCAGCACCTGGACGGCCCAAGAGACCCAGTACTTC	CASSTWTAQETQYF
.	TRBJ1-5	TRBV7-8	many	TGTGCCAGCAGCTTAAGGCTCAATCAGCCCCAGCATTTT	CASSLRLNQPQHF
.	TRBJ1-1	TRBV13	many	TGTGCCAGCAGCCCAACGGGACTCCCGGGGAACACTGAAGCTTTCTTT	CASSPTGLPGNTEAFF
.	TRBJ2-4	TRBV6-5	many	TGTGCCAGCAGTTACTCGAGCTTAGCCAAAAACATTCAGTACTTC	CASSYSSLAKNIQYF
.	TRBJ1-2	TRBV6-2/TRBV6-3	many	TGTGCCAGCAAGGTTACGGGATCTGGCTACACCTTC	CASKVTGSGYTF
.	TRBJ2-7	TRBV12-5	many	TGTGCTAGTGGAGCAGGAGGCGGGTACGAGCAGTACTTC	CASGAGGGYEQYF
.	TRBJ2-2	TRBV11-2	few	TGTGCCAGCACCCTAAGGGGGGGGCCAGTCACCGGGGAGCTGTTTTTT	CASTLRGGPVTGELFF
.	TRBJ1-2	TRBV5-6	few	TGTGCCAGCAGGTTCCTCCGGGACACCCCTAACTATGGCTACACCTTC	CASRFLRDTPNYGYTF
.	TRBJ2-7	TRBV4-1	many	TGCGCCAGCAGCCAAGCGGGAGAGCAGTACTTC	CASSQAGEQYF
.	TRBJ1-6	TRBV27	many	TGTGCCAGCACCCACCTCACGAGCTCCTATAATTCACCCCTCCACTTT	CASTHLTSSYNSPLHF
.	TRBJ2-7	TRBV7-8	once	TGTGCCAGCAGCTTAGGTGGCAGCTACTACGATCAGTACTTC	CASSLGGSYYDQYF
.	TRBJ2-7	TRBV15	many	TGTGCCACCAGCAGAGGGGTCTCAGTAACCTACGAGCAGTACTTC	CATSRGVSVTYEQYF
.	TRBJ2-2	TRBV6-4	many	TGTGCCAGCAGTGACGAGGGAGGAGGGACCGGGGAGCTGTTTTTT	CASSDEGGGTGELFF
.	TRBJ1-2	TRBV6-5	many	TGTGCCAGCAGTTACTCGACTTCCGACACTCACACCTTC	CASSYSTSDTHTF
.	TRBJ1-1	TRBV11-3	.	TGTGCCAGCAGCTTATCGGGGGACATCAACACTGAAGCTTTCTTT	CASSLSGDINTEAFF
TRBD2	TRBJ2-7	TRBV12-3/TRBV12-4	.	TGTGCCAGCAGTTTACCCCGCGGGGGGGCGAGCGAGCAGTACTTC	CASSLPRGGASEQYF
.	TRBJ1-1	TRBV19	many	TGTGCCAGTAGTATGGAGGGGTGGGGTACTGAAGCTTTCTTT	CASSMEGWGTEAFF
TRBD1	TRBJ1-5	TRBV20-1	many	TGCAGTGCTGCCACGGGACAGGGACCTTTTAGCAATCAGCCCCAGCATTTT	CSAATGQGPFSNQPQHF
.	TRBJ2-7	TRBV12-3/TRBV12-4	.	TGTGCCAGCAGTTTAAGGGCCAAGGACGAGCAGTACTTC	CASSLRAKDEQYF
.	TRBJ2-7	TRBV12-3/TRBV12-4	many	TGTGCCAGCAGAGAGGGCGTACCCTACGAGCAGTACTTC	CASREGVPYEQYF
.	TRBJ2-7	TRBV5-6	.	TGTGCCAGCAGCCCCCCCGCCGCAGGGTATGGCTGGTCCTACGAGCAGTACTTC	CASSPPAAGYGWSYEQYF
TRBD1	TRBJ2-7	TRBV12-3/TRBV12-4	.	TGTGCCAGCAAACGGGGACAGGGAGTTGAGGAGCAGTACTTC	CASKRGQGVEEQYF
.	TRBJ1-2	TRBV12-3/TRBV12-4	once	TGTGCCAGCAGCCCTAAGGGCGGCTATGGCTACACCTTC	CASSPKGGYGYTF
.	TRBJ2-7	TRBV20-1	many	TGCAGTGCTAGAGGCACCCATAGCTCCTACGAGCAGTACTTC	CSARGTHSSYEQYF
.	TRBJ1-2	TRBV2	many	TGTGCCAGCAGTGAATTGCATGGCTACACCTTC	CASSELHGYTF
TRBD2	TRBJ2-4	TRBV7-3	many	TGTGCCAGCAGCTTAATGGGTAGCGGGGGTAAAAACATTCAGTACTTC	CASSLMGSGGKNIQYF
TRBD2	TRBJ2-5	TRBV10-3	many	TGTGCCACACAGACTAGCGTCGGAGAAGAGACCCAGTACTTC	CATQTSVGEETQYF
.	TRBJ1-2	TRBV7-2	many	TGTGCCAGCAGCTTAGAGGTCTTCTATGGCTACACCTTC	CASSLEVFYGYTF
.	TRBJ2-2	TRBV24-1	many	TGTGCCACCAGTGACCCCACTGATTACAGGGAAGGGGACACCGGGGAGCTGTTTTTT	CATSDPTDYREGDTGELFF
.	TRBJ1-3	TRBV27	many	TGTGCCAGCAGACTGACAGGAGGATGGGGAAACACCATATATTTT	CASRLTGGWGNTIYF
.	TRBJ1-1	TRBV12-3/TRBV12-4	many	TGTGCCAGCAGTCCGTCGGCAGTGCCAAGCACTGAAGCTTTCTTT	CASSPSAVPSTEAFF
TRBD1	TRBJ2-5	TRBV6-2/TRBV6-3	few	TGTGCCACGACGACCGGGACAGTATTCCAAGAGACCCAGTACTTC	CATTTGTVFQETQYF
.	TRBJ1-3	TRBV27	few	TGTGCCAGCAGTCTATATTTTCACTCTGGAAACACCATATATTTT	CASSLYFHSGNTIYF
.	TRBJ1-2	TRBV27	.	TGTGCCAGCAGAAGGCAGGGAAATATCGCGGGTGGCTACACCTTC	CASRRQGNIAGGYTF